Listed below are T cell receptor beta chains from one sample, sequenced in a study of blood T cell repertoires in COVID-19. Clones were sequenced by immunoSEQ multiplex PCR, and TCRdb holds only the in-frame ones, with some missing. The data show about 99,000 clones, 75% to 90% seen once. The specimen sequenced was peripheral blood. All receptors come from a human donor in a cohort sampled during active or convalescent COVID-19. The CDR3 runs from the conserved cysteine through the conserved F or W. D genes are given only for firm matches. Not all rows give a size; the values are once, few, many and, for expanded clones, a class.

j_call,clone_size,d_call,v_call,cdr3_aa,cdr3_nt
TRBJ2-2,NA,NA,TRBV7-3,CASSPLTSGAGELFF,TGTGCCAGCAGCCCACTGACTAGTGGGGCCGGGGAGCTGTTTTTT
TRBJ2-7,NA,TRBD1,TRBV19,CASSIGTSTGQSYEQYF,TGTGCCAGTAGTATAGGTACCTCGACAGGGCAGTCCTACGAGCAGTACTTC
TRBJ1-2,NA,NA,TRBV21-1,CANLSEGTAWGNYGYTF,TGTGCCAACCTCTCAGAGGGCACGGCATGGGGAAACTATGGCTACACCTTC
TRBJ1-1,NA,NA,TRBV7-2,CASSPARRTEAFF,TGTGCCAGCAGCCCCGCCCGGCGGACTGAAGCTTTCTTT
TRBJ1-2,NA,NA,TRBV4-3,CASSQAGWGGYTF,TGCGCCAGCAGCCAAGCAGGGTGGGGAGGCTACACCTTC
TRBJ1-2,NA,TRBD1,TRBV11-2,CASSEGPGTEQLWLGTF,TGTGCCAGCAGCGAAGGCCCCGGGACAGAACAACTATGGCTCGGCACCTTC
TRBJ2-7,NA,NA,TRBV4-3,CASSQGPRRGYEQYF,TGCGCCAGCAGCCAAGGTCCCAGAAGGGGCTACGAGCAGTACTTC
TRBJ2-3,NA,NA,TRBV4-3,CASSQYLGAGDTQYF,TGCGCCAGCAGCCAATACTTGGGGGCGGGAGATACGCAGTATTTT
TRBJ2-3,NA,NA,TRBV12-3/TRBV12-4,CASSLFGPDTQYF,TGTGCCAGCAGTTTGTTTGGGCCAGATACGCAGTATTTT
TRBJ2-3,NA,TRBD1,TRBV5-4,CASSWDRDTQYF,TGTGCCAGCAGCTGGGACAGAGATACGCAGTATTTT
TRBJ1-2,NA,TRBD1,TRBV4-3,CASSQGQGANYGYTF,TGCGCCAGCAGCCAAGGACAGGGGGCTAACTATGGCTACACCTTC
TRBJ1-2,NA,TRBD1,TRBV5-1,CASSLGGQGNYGYTF,TGCGCCAGCAGCTTGGGGGGACAGGGGAACTATGGCTACACCTTC
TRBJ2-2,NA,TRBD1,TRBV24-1,CATSDQGALGTGELFF,TGTGCCACCAGTGACCAGGGGGCGCTTGGCACCGGGGAGCTGTTTTTT
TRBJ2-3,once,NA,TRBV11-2,CASSLVGDTQYF,TGTGCCAGCAGCTTAGTGGGCGATACGCAGTATTTT
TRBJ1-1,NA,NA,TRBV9,CASSVSPNTEAFF,TGTGCCAGCAGCGTTTCTCCGAACACTGAAGCTTTCTTT
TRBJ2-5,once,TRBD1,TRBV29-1,CSVEGQGFETQYF,TGCAGCGTTGAGGGACAGGGATTTGAGACCCAGTACTTC
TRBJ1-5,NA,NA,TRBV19,CASSIDHKGSNQPQHF,TGTGCCAGTAGTATAGATCACAAGGGGAGCAATCAGCCCCAGCATTTT
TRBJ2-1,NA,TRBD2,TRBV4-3,CASSQDAAGGTYNEQFF,TGCGCCAGCAGCCAAGATGCGGCGGGGGGAACCTACAATGAGCAGTTCTTC
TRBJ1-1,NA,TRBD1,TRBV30,CAWSVRTGMNTEAFF,TGTGCCTGGAGCGTCCGGACAGGGATGAACACTGAAGCTTTCTTT
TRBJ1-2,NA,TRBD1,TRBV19,CASSNTGGLGYGYTF,TGTGCCAGTAGTAACACAGGGGGCCTTGGCTATGGCTACACCTTC
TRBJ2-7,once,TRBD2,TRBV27,CASSLRPPSGGYEQYF,TGTGCCAGCAGTTTACGCCCCCCTAGCGGGGGGTACGAGCAGTACTTC
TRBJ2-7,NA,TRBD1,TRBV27,CASSVTGSAEQYF,TGTGCCAGCAGTGTGACAGGGTCGGCCGAGCAGTACTTC
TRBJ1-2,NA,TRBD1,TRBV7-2,CASIPGGQGYGYTF,TGTGCCAGCATCCCTGGGGGACAGGGGTATGGCTACACCTTC
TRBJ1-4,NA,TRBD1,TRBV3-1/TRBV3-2,CASSPGTGFEKLFF,TGTGCCAGCAGCCCAGGGACAGGGTTTGAAAAACTGTTTTTT
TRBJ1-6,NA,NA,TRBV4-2,CASSQAGRGETPLHF,TGTGCCAGCAGCCAAGCTGGCAGGGGAGAGACACCCCTCCACTTT